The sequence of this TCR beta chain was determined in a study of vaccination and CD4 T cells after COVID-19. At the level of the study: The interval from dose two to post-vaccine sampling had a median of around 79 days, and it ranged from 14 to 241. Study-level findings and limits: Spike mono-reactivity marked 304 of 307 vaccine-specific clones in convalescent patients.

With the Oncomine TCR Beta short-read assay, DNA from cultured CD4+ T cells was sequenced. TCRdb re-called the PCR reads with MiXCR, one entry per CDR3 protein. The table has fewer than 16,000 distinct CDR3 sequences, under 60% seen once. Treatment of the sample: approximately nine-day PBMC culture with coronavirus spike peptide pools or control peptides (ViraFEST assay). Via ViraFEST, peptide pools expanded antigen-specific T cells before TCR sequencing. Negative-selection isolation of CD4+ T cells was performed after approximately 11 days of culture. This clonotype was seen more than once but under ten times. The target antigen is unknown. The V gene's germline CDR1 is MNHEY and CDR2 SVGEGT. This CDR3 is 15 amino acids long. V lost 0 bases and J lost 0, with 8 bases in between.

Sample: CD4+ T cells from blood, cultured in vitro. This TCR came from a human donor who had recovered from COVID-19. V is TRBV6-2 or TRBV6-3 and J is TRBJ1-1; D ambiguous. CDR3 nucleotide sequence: TGTGCCAGCAGTTACTCTCCGGGAATGAACACTGAAGCTTTCTTT. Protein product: CASSYSPGMNTEAFF.